One sample yielded the 21 T cell receptor beta chains listed below, sequenced in a study of T cell responses to AZD1222 COVID-19 vaccine. Libraries were prepared by immunoSEQ multiplex PCR; TCRdb keeps only in-frame clonotypes and omits some of them. The sample lists 150,000 to 200,000 clones; around nine tenths were seen once. The specimen was peripheral blood, collected on day 0 of AZD1222 vaccination. Receptor source: an adult in good health.

V is TRBV6-6 and J is TRBJ1-3; 8 positions agree with TRBD1. Per the germline V gene, CDR1 is MNHNY and CDR2 is SVGAGI (reference sequence). This CDR3 is built from 15 residues. With V trimmed by 2 bases and J by 4 bases, 4 bases remained unmatched. For the CDR3, the DNA is TGTGCCAGCAGTTACCAGGACAGGGCCGGAAACACCATATATTTT. Residues: CASSYQDRAGNTIYF.

The V call is TRBV30, the J call TRBJ2-3, with 8 bases fitting TRBD2. The CDR3 loop spans 14 amino acids. Germline V gives CDR1 GTSNPN, CDR2 SVGIG (reference sequence). V dropped 3 bases and J dropped 3; count of bases not matched to a gene: 5. The CDR3 loop is CAWSPGLATDTQYF. The CDR3 DNA reads as TGTGCCTGGAGCCCTGGACTAGCAACAGATACGCAGTATTTT.

As for this clone: The same CDR3 also results from other DNA sequences found in this sample. The chain carries TRBV12-3 or TRBV12-4 and TRBJ2-7; D call uncertain. The CDR3 is 13 amino acids. V shed 1 base and J shed 3 bases, with 7 bases lying between them. The CDR3: CASSLGSRYEQYF. The CDR3 region has the DNA TGTGCCAGCAGTTTAGGCAGCCGCTACGAGCAGTACTTC.

V and J are TRBV7-8 and TRBJ1-2; 12 bases are a match to TRBD1. Germline loops: CDR1 SGHVS, CDR2 FQNEAQ. J gave up 7 bases and V 5 bases, and 11 bases lay outside the gene matches. CDR3 length: 16 residues. CDR3 amino acids: CASSRVPGQGAGGYTF. The CDR3 coding sequence is TGTGCCAGCAGCCGGGTCCCGGGACAGGGGGCTGGTGGCTACACCTTC.

This clone was seen once. The rearrangement uses TRBV4-1 and TRBJ1-1; D unclear. CDR3 length: 17 residues. The germline V gene has CDR1 MGHRA and CDR2 YSYEKL. The V and J ends lost 0 bases and 0 bases respectively, with 14 bases between them. The CDR3 region has the DNA TGCGCCAGCAGCCAAGATGGTATCGCCCCGGTGAACACTGAAGCTTTCTTT. Translation gives CASSQDGIAPVNTEAFF.

The genes are TRBV19 and TRBJ1-5; no reliable D call. Trimming left V 0 bases short and J 0 bases short, with 6 bases between. The germline gives CDR1 LNHDA, CDR2 SQIVND (reference sequence). CDR3 length: 15 amino acids. The CDR3 region is CASSIETDSNQPQHF. The CDR3 DNA sequence: TGTGCCAGTAGTATAGAGACGGATAGCAATCAGCCCCAGCATTTT.

V usage is TRBV29-1 and J usage is TRBJ1-2; D uncertain. CDR3 length: 14 amino acids. Trimming shortened V by 4 bases and J by 6 bases, and 18 bases separated the two germline ends. Germline V gives CDR1 SQVTM, CDR2 ANQGSEA. CDR3 sequence reads: CSVVGDLFLDGYTF. DNA of the CDR3: TGCAGCGTTGTTGGGGATTTGTTTTTGGATGGCTACACCTTC.

The chain links TRBV29-1 to TRBJ2-1; no clear D gene. The CDR3 runs 14 residues. V was shortened by 7 bases and J by 0 bases, with 13 bases between the two germline ends. Germline V CDR1 and CDR2: SQVTM, ANQGSEA. DNA for the CDR3: TGCAGCGCCTCCCAGCCCGGCTCCTACAATGAGCAGTTCTTC. It encodes CSASQPGSYNEQFF.

The chain combines TRBV27 with TRBJ2-5, with a possible D match to TRBD2 (7 bases). CDR1 and CDR2 (germline): MNHEY, SMNVEV (reference sequence). The CDR3 runs 15 residues. V dropped 3 bases and J dropped 5 bases, with 16 bases sitting between them. This chain's CDR3 is CASSLGGPPEETQYF. DNA for the CDR3: TGTGCCAGCAGTTTGGGGGGGCCCCCTGAGGAGACCCAGTACTTC.

The gene calls are TRBV5-1 and TRBJ1-2; D not certain. CDR1 and CDR2 (germline): SGHRS, YFSETQ. Trimming pared 3 bases from V and 8 bases from J, leaving 11 bases between. CDR3 length: 12 residues. In nucleotides, the CDR3 is TGCGCCAGCAGCTATGCCCGAGAGGGCTACACCTTC. Amino acid sequence: CASSYAREGYTF.

J is TRBJ2-1 and V is TRBV5-1, with TRBD2 matching 7 bases. The CDR3 spans 15 residues. Germline V CDR1 and CDR2: SGHRS, YFSETQ. Losses at the gene ends were 0 bases for V and 6 bases for J; bases not matched to a gene: 6. The CDR3 DNA reads as TGCGCCAGCAGCTTGGTGGGAGGGCCTTCCAATGAGCAGTTCTTC. Its translation: CASSLVGGPSNEQFF.

This chain connects TRBV7-7 to TRBJ2-1, with 8 positions matching TRBD2. Germline-derived CDR1 and CDR2 are SSHAT and FNYEAQ (reference sequence). The ends lost 5 bases at V and 4 bases at J; junction bases unmatched: 4. CDR3 length: 14 amino acids. CDR3 DNA: TGTGCCAGCAGCCAGAGCGGGAGTTACAATGAGCAGTTCTTC. Protein: CASSQSGSYNEQFF.

The J gene is TRBJ1-2, the V gene TRBV6-1; D is possibly TRBD1 (5 bases). Germline V gene sequence: CDR1 MNHNS, CDR2 SASEGT. V lost 3 bases and J lost 4, with 21 bases in between. This CDR3 spans 17 amino acids. The CDR3 here is CASSDYGGGNLGYGYTF. The CDR3 region has the DNA TGTGCCAGCAGTGACTATGGGGGGGGGAATCTAGGCTATGGCTACACCTTC.

CDR3 residues: CAISTGAGVGETQYF. As DNA, the CDR3 is TGTGCCATCAGTACGGGGGCCGGTGTCGGAGAGACCCAGTACTTC. This rearrangement joins TRBV10-3 to TRBJ2-5; either TRBD1 or TRBD2 may supply D (6 bases each). The CDR3 is 15 residues long. Germline V gene sequence: CDR1 ENHRY, CDR2 SYGVKD. Trimming shortened V by 5 bases and J by 4 bases, and 17 bases separated the two germline ends.

The gene calls are TRBV6-2 or TRBV6-3 and TRBJ1-1, with TRBD1 as a possible D gene (6 bases). Trimming took 0 bases from V and 1 from J, leaving 15 bases between them. CDR1 and CDR2 (germline): MNHEY, SVGEGT. CDR3 size: 17 residues. In DNA, the CDR3 is TGTGCCAGCAGTTACTCGGCGGGGGCGTATGGGAACACTGAAGCTTTCTTT. It translates to CASSYSAGAYGNTEAFF.

The rearrangement links TRBV6-5 to TRBJ1-1, with no clear D. Germline lookup yields CDR1 MNHEY and CDR2 SVGAGI. The germline V and J ends were trimmed by 0 bases and 1 base, with 6 bases remaining between them. This CDR3 is built from 14 residues. The CDR3 loop reads CASSYSMGNTEAFF. In DNA, the CDR3 is TGTGCCAGCAGTTACTCGATGGGGAACACTGAAGCTTTCTTT.

This clone appeared once. The chain links TRBV27 to TRBJ2-3, with D uncertain. The V and J ends lost 8 bases and 0 bases respectively, with 15 bases between them. This CDR3 contains 15 residues. CDR1 and CDR2 from the germline V gene are MNHEY and SMNVEV (reference sequence). The DNA of the CDR3 is TGTGCCAGCCGCCTTCTAGGACGGAGCACAGATACGCAGTATTTT. Protein product: CASRLLGRSTDTQYF.

The chain has TRBV7-9 and TRBJ2-7; the match to TRBD2 covers 7 bases. CDR3 size: 14 residues. After removal of 5 bases from V and 2 bases from J, the junction contained 6 bases not matched to a gene. Germline values: CDR1 SEHNR, CDR2 FQNEAQ (reference sequence). The CDR3 nucleotides read TGTGCCAGCAGCCCGAGACTAGCCGCCTACGAGCAGTACTTC. Protein: CASSPRLAAYEQYF.

The chain is built from TRBV4-2 and TRBJ1-6, with D uncertain. Trimming took off 0 bases at V and 2 bases at J, with 11 bases between the two ends. This CDR3 is 17 amino acids long. Germline V gives CDR1 LGHNA, CDR2 YNFKEQ. The CDR3 DNA follows: TGTGCCAGCAGCCAAGATATTGCACAGACCTATAATTCACCCCTCCACTTT. It yields the protein CASSQDIAQTYNSPLHF.

The rearrangement links TRBV5-1 to TRBJ1-1; 10 nucleotides line up with TRBD1. This CDR3 has 16 amino acids. Germline V CDR1 and CDR2: SGHRS, YFSETQ. V dropped 4 bases and J dropped 3; count of bases not matched to a gene: 9. Written as DNA, the CDR3 is TGCGCCAGCAGCCTGGGGACAGGGGAATCGGACACTGAAGCTTTCTTT. It encodes CASSLGTGESDTEAFF.

The chain recombines TRBV5-4 with TRBJ1-2; D may be TRBD1 (5 bases). There are 16 residues in the CDR3. CDR1 and CDR2 from the germline V gene are SGHNT and YYREEE (reference sequence). The V and J ends lost 0 bases and 0 bases respectively, with 12 bases between them. The CDR3 protein is CASSLGQPLANYGYTF. The CDR3 bases are TGTGCCAGCAGCTTGGGACAGCCGCTGGCTAACTATGGCTACACCTTC.